The entry below gives a single T cell receptor (beta chain) sequence along with its context. No antigen is known for it. The data derive from a study of shared clonotypes between healthy human individuals. Study information: Every donor yielded three CD4 naive, three CD4 memory, two CD8 naive and one CD8 memory plate.

Points from the study as a whole: Few donors limited the genetic and exposure-history diversity represented. Clonotype sharing among donors was expected to depend on sequencing depth.

Sorted-subset replicate PCRs used 150 to 200 ng DNA, about 30,000 T cell genomes. TCRdb keeps only in-frame clones here, not all; method: immunoSEQ multiplex PCR. Among roughly 2.2 million clones listed, less than 95% were seen once. This receptor was identified in a young man in good health. Some clones in this sample may be carry-over from other donors' samples. Sequencing was done on a sample of naive CD4+ T cells from PBMCs. Indicated subset: CD45RA+ positively selected.

The CDR3 loop reads CASSLADGETQYF. The CDR3 nucleotides are TGTGCCAGTAGTTTGGCGGACGGGGAGACCCAGTACTTC. The chain links TRBV19 to TRBJ2-5; no firm D call. This CDR3 comprises 13 residues. V lost 5 bases to trimming and J lost 5 bases, with 12 bases between them. Germline CDR1 is LNHDA and CDR2 is SQIVND (reference sequence).